The clone carrying this T cell receptor (beta chain) appeared a single time. The source of the sample is a study of CD8 T cells in Susac syndrome. An input of about 0.45 to 1 ug of RNA was subjected to reverse transcription using random hexamers. It was immunoSEQ multiplex PCR that amplified TCR beta CDR3 across 54 Vbeta and 13 Jbeta. One entry per CDR3 protein results from TCRdb running MiXCR on the immunoSEQ multiplex PCR reads. Of about 300,000 distinct CDR3 sequences detected, about 90% appear once; the ten largest clones hold about 0.07%. CDR3 length: 16 residues. With V trimmed by 4 bases and J by 0 bases, 8 bases remained unmatched. Germline CDR1 SGHRS, CDR2 YFSETQ.

The source of this sequence is a human donor with multiple sclerosis. The rearrangement uses TRBV5-1 and TRBJ2-3; 7 bases are shared with TRBD1. Material: CD4+ T cells from PBMCs. For the CDR3, the DNA is TGCGCCAGCAGCGCTGGGGACAGCTCTAGCACAGATACGCAGTATTTT. Translated, it gives CASSAGDSSSTDTQYF.